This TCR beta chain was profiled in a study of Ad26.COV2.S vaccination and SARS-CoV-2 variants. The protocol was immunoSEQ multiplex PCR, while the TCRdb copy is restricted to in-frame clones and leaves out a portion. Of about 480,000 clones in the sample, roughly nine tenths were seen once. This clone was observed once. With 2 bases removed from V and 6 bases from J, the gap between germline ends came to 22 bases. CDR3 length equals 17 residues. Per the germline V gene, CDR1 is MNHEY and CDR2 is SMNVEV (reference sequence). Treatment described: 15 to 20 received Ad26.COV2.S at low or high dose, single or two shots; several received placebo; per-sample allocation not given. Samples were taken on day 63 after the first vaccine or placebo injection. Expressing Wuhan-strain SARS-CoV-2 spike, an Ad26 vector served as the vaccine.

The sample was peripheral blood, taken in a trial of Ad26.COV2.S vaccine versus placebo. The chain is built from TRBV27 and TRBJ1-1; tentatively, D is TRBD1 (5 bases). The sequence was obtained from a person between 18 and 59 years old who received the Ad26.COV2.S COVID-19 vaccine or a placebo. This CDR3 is CASSLGREAGYYAEAFF. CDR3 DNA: TGTGCCAGCAGTTTAGGGAGGGAGGCAGGGTATTACGCTGAAGCTTTCTTT.